A single T cell receptor (beta chain) is shown here with its context. Its antigen is as yet unknown. Sequencing used immunoSEQ multiplex PCR; TCRdb keeps in-frame clones, though not all of them. The sample contains roughly 1,600,000 clones, less than 99% of which appear only once. This sample was taken from a study of shared clonotypes between healthy human individuals. Findings and caveats of the study: The four-donor shared clonotypes exceeded non-shared clonotypes in generation probability, with non-shared ones scoring lower. Investigators collected only blood, and repertoires in tissues likely differ. It was expected that sequencing depth would affect clonotype sharing among donors.

CD4+ cells were split into CD45RA+ naive and CD45RA-negative memory subsets. V lost 4 bases and J lost 3, with 10 bases in between. The CDR3 length is 14 residues. Germline V gene sequence: CDR1 MNHEY, CDR2 SMNVEV (reference sequence). The clonotype originates from a man younger than 40 in good health. Sequences were obtained from naive CD4+ T cells sorted from blood. As to subset: CD45RA+ positively selected. The gene calls are TRBV27 and TRBJ1-5; D is uncertain. The CDR3 loop is CASSYRSPNQPQHF. DNA of the CDR3: TGTGCCAGCAGTTACCGGAGTCCCAATCAGCCCCAGCATTTT.